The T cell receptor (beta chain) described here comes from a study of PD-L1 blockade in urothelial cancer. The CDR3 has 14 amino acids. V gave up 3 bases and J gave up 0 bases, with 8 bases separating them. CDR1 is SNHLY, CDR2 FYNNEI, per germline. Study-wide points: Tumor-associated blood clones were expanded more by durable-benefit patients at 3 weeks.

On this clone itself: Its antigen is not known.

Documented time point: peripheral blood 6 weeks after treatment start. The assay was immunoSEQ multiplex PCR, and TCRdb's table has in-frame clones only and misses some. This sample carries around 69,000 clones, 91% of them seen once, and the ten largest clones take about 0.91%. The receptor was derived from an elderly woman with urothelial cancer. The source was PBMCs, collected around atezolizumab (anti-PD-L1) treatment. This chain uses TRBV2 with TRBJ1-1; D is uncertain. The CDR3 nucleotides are TGTGCCAGCAGTGACTTATCCCTGAACACTGAAGCTTTCTTT. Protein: CASSDLSLNTEAFF.